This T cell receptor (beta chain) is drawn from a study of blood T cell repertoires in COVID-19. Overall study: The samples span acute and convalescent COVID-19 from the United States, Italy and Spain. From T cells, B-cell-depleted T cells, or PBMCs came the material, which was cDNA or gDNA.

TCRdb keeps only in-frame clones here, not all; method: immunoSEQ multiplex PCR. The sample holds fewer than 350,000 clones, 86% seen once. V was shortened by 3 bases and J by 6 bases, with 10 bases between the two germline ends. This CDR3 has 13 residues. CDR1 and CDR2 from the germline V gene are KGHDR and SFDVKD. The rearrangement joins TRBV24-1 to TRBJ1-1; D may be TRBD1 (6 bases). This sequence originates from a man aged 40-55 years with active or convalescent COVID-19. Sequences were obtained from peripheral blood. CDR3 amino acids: CATSDADSPEAFF. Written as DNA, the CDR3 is TGTGCCACCAGTGATGCGGACAGCCCTGAAGCTTTCTTT.